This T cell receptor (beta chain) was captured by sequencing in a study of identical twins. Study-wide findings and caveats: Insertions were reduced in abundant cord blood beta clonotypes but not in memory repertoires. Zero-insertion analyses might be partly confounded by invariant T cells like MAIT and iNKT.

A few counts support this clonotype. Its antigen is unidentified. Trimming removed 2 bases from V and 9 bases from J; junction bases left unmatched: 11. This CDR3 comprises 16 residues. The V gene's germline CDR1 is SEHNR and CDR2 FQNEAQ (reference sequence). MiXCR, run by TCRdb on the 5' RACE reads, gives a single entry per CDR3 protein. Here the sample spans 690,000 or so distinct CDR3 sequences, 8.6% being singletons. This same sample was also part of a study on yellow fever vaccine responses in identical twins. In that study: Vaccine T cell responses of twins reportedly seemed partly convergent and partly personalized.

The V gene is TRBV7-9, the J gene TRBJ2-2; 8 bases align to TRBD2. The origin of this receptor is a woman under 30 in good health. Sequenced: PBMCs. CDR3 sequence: CASSLSMASGSRELFF. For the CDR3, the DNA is TGTGCCAGCAGCTTATCGATGGCTAGCGGGTCCCGGGAGCTGTTTTTT.